These 16 T cell receptor beta chains share one sample of origin, sequenced in a study of blood T cells in healthy people across ages. Sample-barcoded 5' priming and a J-beta primer mix drove a second PCR of roughly 6 to 12 cycles. In TCRdb, the 5' RACE reads were re-called with MiXCR into one record per CDR3 protein. The sample holds 650,000 to 1,000,000 distinct CDR3 sequences, 30% to 45% seen once. Sequencing was done on a sample of blood. These TCRs come from a man aged 18 to 35 in good health.

V usage is TRBV4-1 and J usage is TRBJ2-3; no definite D call. Trimming shortened V by 2 bases and J by 2 bases, and 11 bases separated the two germline ends. Germline V gene lookup returns CDR1 MGHRA and CDR2 YSYEKL. This CDR3 is 15 amino acids long. Written as DNA, the CDR3 is TGCGCCAGCAGCCAAACTCCAGCTGCCACAGATACGCAGTATTTT. It encodes CASSQTPAATDTQYF.

This clonotype was observed once. The V call is TRBV27, the J call TRBJ1-4, with 7 bases lining up with TRBD1. The CDR3 has 14 amino acids. Trimming at V came to 6 bases and at J to 3 bases, leaving 4 bases not matched to a gene. From germline, CDR1 is MNHEY and CDR2 SMNVEV (reference sequence). CDR3 sequence reads: CASRRQGANEKLFF. CDR3 DNA sequence: TGTGCCAGCAGACGACAGGGTGCTAATGAAAAACTGTTTTTT.

DNA for the CDR3: TGTGCCAGCAGCGTAGACTCAGAAAACGCACCCCTCCACTTT. This gives the protein CASSVDSENAPLHF. The chain joins TRBV9 to TRBJ1-6; D gene ambiguous. Germline-derived CDR1 and CDR2 are SGDLS and YYNGEE. This CDR3 contains 14 residues. The V and J ends lost 0 bases and 11 bases respectively, with 12 bases between them. Based on the CDR3 plus reference TRBV9 and TRBJ1-6, the full variable domain is DSGVTQTPKHLITATGQRVTLRCSPRSGDLSVYWYQQSLDQGLQFLIQYYNGEERAKGNILERFSAQQFPDLHSELNLSSLELGDSALYFCASSVDSENAPLHFGNGTRLTVT.

This sequence joins TRBV14 and TRBJ2-1; D might be TRBD1 (5 bases). The CDR3 extends over 12 amino acids. Germline CDR1 reads SGHDN; CDR2 reads FVKESK. V was clipped by 6 bases and J by 10 bases, with 13 bases between them. The CDR3 region has the DNA TGTGCCAGCAGTGCAGGGAACGGCGAGCAGTTCTTC. This gives the protein CASSAGNGEQFF.

V and J are TRBV18 and TRBJ1-2, with D maybe TRBD1 (5 bases). The CDR3 totals 14 residues. Germline loops: CDR1 KGHSH, CDR2 LQKENI. The V gene lost 6 bases and the J gene lost 4 bases, with 15 bases spanning the gap. The CDR3 sequence is CASSSGPGVYGYTF. CDR3 sequence (DNA): TGTGCCAGCTCTTCAGGGCCGGGGGTCTATGGCTACACCTTC.

The CDR3 is CASSYSGQGNEKLFF. The CDR3 DNA sequence: TGTGCCAGCAGTTACTCGGGACAGGGTAATGAAAAACTGTTTTTT. The V call is TRBV6-2 or TRBV6-3, the J call TRBJ1-4; 9 positions agree with TRBD1. Germline V lookup: CDR1 MNHEY, CDR2 SVGEGT. V was clipped by 0 bases and J by 4 bases; unmatched bases: 0. The CDR3 covers 15 residues.

Concerning this clonotype itself: A junction end diverges from the germline sequence, so it may reflect a read error. The rearrangement uses TRBV10-3 and TRBJ2-1, with 7 bases that match TRBD1. CDR1 and CDR2 from the germline V gene are ENHRY and SYGVKD. The CDR3 is 17 amino acids. The CDR3 sequence is CAISESHDRANYKEQFF. The CDR3 DNA reads TGTGCCATCAGTGAGTCCCACGACAGGGCCAACTACAAGGAGCAGTTCTTC.

This clonotype was seen a handful of times. Possible read error: a much larger clone is one base away. The chain links TRBV20-1 to TRBJ2-7; 13 bases agree with TRBD2. CDR3 size: 15 residues. The V gene's germline CDR1 is DFQATT and CDR2 SNEGSKA (reference sequence). J was trimmed by 1 base and V by 5 bases; bases with no gene match: 5. The CDR3 protein is CSAAGLAGDSYEQYF. CDR3 bases: TGCAGTGCTGCCGGACTAGCGGGGGATTCCTACGAGCAGTACTTC.

Worth noting for this clonotype: The junction does not match germline at one end; this may be a read error. The CDR3 protein is CASTSKGTTSEELFF. DNA for the CDR3: TGTGCCAGCACCTCGAAGGGAACAACTAGTGAAGAACTGTTTTTT. V usage is TRBV2 and J usage is TRBJ1-4; the D is unclear. The CDR3 contains 15 residues. Germline V lookup: CDR1 SNHLY, CDR2 FYNNEI.

This clonotype was detected a few times. J is TRBJ1-6 and V is TRBV7-2; maybe TRBD1 (5 bases). The germline gives CDR1 SGHTA, CDR2 FQGNSA. Trimming left V 2 bases short and J 10 bases short, with 9 bases between. The CDR3 contains 13 residues. The CDR3 DNA sequence: TGTGCCAGCAGCTTACCAGGGTCATCACCCCTCCACTTT. Encoded protein: CASSLPGSSPLHF.

This clonotype was observed many times. V gene TRBV3-1 combines with J gene TRBJ2-5; D is unclear. In germline, CDR1 is LGHDT, CDR2 YNNKEL (reference sequence). The V and J ends lost 0 bases and 4 bases respectively, with 12 bases between them. CDR3 length: 15 amino acids. In DNA, the CDR3 is TGTGCCAGCAGCCAAGAGGATGTCAGAAGAGAGACCCAGTACTTC. Amino acid sequence: CASSQEDVRRETQYF.

The rearrangement links TRBV5-5 to TRBJ2-1; weak D call: TRBD1 (6 bases). The CDR3 runs 16 residues. The V end was cut by 3 bases, the J end by 0 bases, with 13 bases between. CDR1 is SGHKS and CDR2 is YYEKEE in the germline V gene (reference sequence). The CDR3 nucleotides read TGTGCCAGCAGCTCCGGGACACCGAGCTCCTACAATGAGCAGTTCTTC. Protein sequence: CASSSGTPSSYNEQFF.

V usage is TRBV7-2 and J usage is TRBJ2-2, with 7 positions matching TRBD2. The V and J ends lost 2 bases and 4 bases, in that order; junction bases with no gene match: 16. This CDR3 is built from 19 residues. CDR1 and CDR2 (germline): SGHTA, FQGNSA. The CDR3 DNA reads TGTGCCAGCAGCTTAATTCGGGGAGGGCCAAGGGAGGGCACCGGGGAGCTGTTTTTT. Protein product: CASSLIRGGPREGTGELFF. The full variable domain, its missing parts supplied by reference TRBV7-2 and TRBJ2-2, is GAGVSQSPSNKVTEKGKDVELRCDPISGHTALYWYRQSLGQGLEFLIYFQGNSAPDKSGLPSDRFSAERTGGSVSTLTIQRTQQEDSAVYLCASSLIRGGPREGTGELFFGEGSRLTVL.

This clonotype was recorded at least ten times. The chain is built from TRBV5-5 and TRBJ1-1; D gene unclear. Germline CDR1 SGHKS, CDR2 YYEKEE (reference sequence). The CDR3 contains 14 residues. The V and J ends lost 5 bases and 1 base respectively, with 12 bases between them. DNA of the CDR3: TGTGCCAGCAGTGTAGTTCAAAAGAACACTGAAGCTTTCTTT. Protein sequence: CASSVVQKNTEAFF.

The gene calls are TRBV10-3 and TRBJ1-1, with 7 bases lining up with TRBD1. Germline lookup yields CDR1 ENHRY and CDR2 SYGVKD. The V segment lost 5 bases and the J segment 2 bases; nucleotides outside the gene matches: 8. The CDR3 has 15 residues. CDR3 loop: CAISPGGLGNTEAFF. The CDR3 DNA reads TGTGCCATCAGTCCAGGGGGTCTTGGTAACACTGAAGCTTTCTTT.

The rearrangement uses TRBV5-1 and TRBJ2-7; possibly TRBD2 for D (6 bases). Trimming shortened V by 0 bases and J by 7 bases, and 23 bases separated the two germline ends. CDR3 length: 17 amino acids. In germline, CDR1 is SGHRS, CDR2 YFSETQ. CDR3 in DNA: TGCGCCAGCAGCTTGGATAGCGGCACTTCCTTAACCAATGAGCAGTACTTC. Protein: CASSLDSGTSLTNEQYF.